This T cell receptor (beta chain) emerged from a study of OX40 agonist ivuxolimab in advanced cancers. Study-level information: Previous treatment with anti-PD-1, anti-PD-L1 or anti-CTLA-4 therapy was allowed; 30% to 50% had received some.

This table comes from immunoSEQ multiplex PCR, and its TCRdb copy is limited to in-frame clones, with some not included. The sample has about 56,000 clones, 85% to 90% seen once; the top ten hold roughly 11%. The V end lost 3 bases, the J end lost 5 bases, and 8 bases lay between the germline ends. In germline, CDR1 is MNHNS, CDR2 SASEGT. This CDR3 has 13 residues. Systemic immunosuppression or autoimmune disease history was grounds to exclude patients. The TCR originated in an adult with an advanced solid tumor such as melanoma, head and neck, liver or kidney cancer. The sequenced sample was CD4+ or CD8+ T cells sorted from blood, obtained in a trial of the OX40 agonist ivuxolimab. The chain is built from TRBV6-1 and TRBJ2-1, with D unclear. The DNA of the CDR3 is TGTGCCAGCAGTGAGTCCAGGAACAATGAGCAGTTCTTC. It yields the protein CASSESRNNEQFF.